This T cell receptor (beta chain) was identified in a study of shared clonotypes between healthy human individuals. Some clones are missing from TCRdb's copy, which holds only in-frame ones; the method was immunoSEQ multiplex PCR. The sample holds about 2,500,000 clones, around 94% seen once. The germline CDR1 and CDR2 sequences are WSHSY and SAAADI. Unmatched junction bases numbered 2, after V lost 6 bases and J lost 5 bases. The CDR3 is 14 residues long. V gene TRBV10-2 combines with J gene TRBJ2-1, with 12 nucleotides matching TRBD2. The sample was naive CD4+ T cells sorted from blood. As for subset: CD45RA+ positively selected. This sequence originates from a man younger than 35 in good health. The CDR3 sequence is CASRRTSGNNEQFF. The CDR3 bases are TGCGCCAGCAGGCGGACTAGCGGGAACAATGAGCAGTTCTTC.